The rows below give T cell receptor beta chains drawn from one sample of a study of shared clonotypes between healthy human individuals. The method was immunoSEQ multiplex PCR; TCRdb's version includes in-frame clones alone and lacks a portion of them. Seen here are 2,500,000 or so clones, under 95% observed once, and the top ten hold 0.37%. The sequencing sample was made of naive CD4+ T cells from PBMCs. These receptor sequences come from a man aged 18 to 29 in good health. Some clones in this sample may be carry-over from other donors' samples. Each CDR3 is given with its conserved first and last residue. The D gene is left open where the match is weak. Only part of the rows carry a size: once, few, many, or a class if the clone is expanded.

CDR3aa | CDR3nt | abundance | j_gene | v_gene | d_gene
CASSRQERDEQYF | TGTGCCAGCAGTAGACAGGAGCGCGACGAGCAGTACTTC | - | TRBJ2-7 | TRBV5-6 | -
CASSASTRGGNTIYF | TGTGCCAGCAGCGCCTCTACAAGAGGCGGAAACACCATATATTTT | - | TRBJ1-3 | TRBV9 | -
CSAEGLEQFF | TGCAGTGCTGAGGGCTTGGAGCAGTTCTTC | - | TRBJ2-1 | TRBV20-1 | -
CASPTGRDGGGTEAFF | TGTGCCTCCCCGACGGGACGGGACGGCGGGGGGACAGAAGCTTTCTTT | - | TRBJ1-1 | TRBV30 | -
CASSDRGGLQPQHF | TGTGCCAGCAGTGACAGGGGCGGATTGCAGCCCCAGCATTTT | few | TRBJ1-5 | TRBV27 | TRBD1
CASSGGGSDNTEAFF | TGTGCCAGCAGCGGGGGGGGATCGGACAACACTGAAGCTTTCTTT | - | TRBJ1-1 | TRBV28 | -
CASSLVRNSYQETQYF | TGCGCCAGCAGCTTGGTTCGCAATTCGTACCAAGAGACCCAGTACTTC | - | TRBJ2-5 | TRBV5-1 | -
CASSILAGATGELFF | TGTGCCAGTAGTATACTAGCGGGAGCCACCGGGGAGCTGTTTTTT | - | TRBJ2-2 | TRBV19 | TRBD2
CASGDRGYEQYF | TGTGCCAGCGGAGACAGGGGCTACGAGCAGTACTTC | - | TRBJ2-7 | TRBV6-6 | TRBD1
CASSLTSTSGSRNEQFF | TGTGCCAGCAGCCTAACTTCTACTAGCGGGAGTAGGAATGAGCAGTTCTTC | - | TRBJ2-1 | TRBV7-6 | TRBD2
CASSLQGTGSTDTQYF | TGTGCCAGCAGCCTCCAAGGGACAGGGTCGACAGATACGCAGTATTTT | - | TRBJ2-3 | TRBV7-3 | TRBD1
CASSHSTATGRAEAFF | TGCGCCAGCAGCCATTCCACGGCGACAGGACGCGCTGAAGCTTTCTTT | - | TRBJ1-1 | TRBV4-3 | -
CASSSTGNGGTLFF | TGTGCCAGCAGCTCAACAGGGAATGGTGGTACCTTGTTTTTT | - | TRBJ1-4 | TRBV28 | -
CASLAGPVDTQYF | TGTGCCAGCCTAGCGGGCCCCGTTGATACGCAGTATTTT | - | TRBJ2-3 | TRBV28 | TRBD2
CASSQAGPGEQYF | TGCGCCAGCAGCCAAGCCGGGCCCGGGGAGCAGTACTTC | - | TRBJ2-5 | TRBV4-3 | -
CASSLEENTEAFF | TGTGCCAGCAGCTTAGAGGAGAACACTGAAGCTTTCTTT | - | TRBJ1-1 | TRBV7-9 | -
CASSGSYEQYF | TGCGCCAGCAGCGGATCCTACGAGCAGTACTTC | few | TRBJ2-7 | TRBV5-1 | -
CASSLASGQAAYEQYF | TGTGCCAGCAGCTTAGCGAGTGGGCAGGCCGCCTACGAGCAGTACTTC | once | TRBJ2-7 | TRBV7-2 | -
CASRPDRVEQYF | TGTGCCAGCAGACCGGACAGGGTCGAGCAGTACTTC | - | TRBJ2-7 | TRBV2 | TRBD1
CASSLVAGGADTQYF | TGTGCCAGCAGTCTTGTAGCGGGAGGGGCAGATACGCAGTATTTT | once | TRBJ2-3 | TRBV7-6 | TRBD2
CASSFLGQGLEAFF | TGTGCCAGCAGCTTCTTGGGGCAGGGGCTTGAAGCTTTCTTT | - | TRBJ1-1 | TRBV7-9 | -
CASSTGGTINYEQFF | TGTGCCAGCAGCACTGGGGGGACCATTAACTATGAGCAGTTCTTC | - | TRBJ2-1 | TRBV25-1 | -
CATSRAPTDTQYF | TGTGCCACCAGCAGAGCCCCCACAGATACGCAGTATTTT | - | TRBJ2-3 | TRBV15 | -
CASSSPGQGNYEQYF | TGTGCCAGCAGTTCCCCAGGACAGGGTAACTACGAGCAGTACTTC | - | TRBJ2-7 | TRBV28 | TRBD1
CAISDPAGGTEAFF | TGTGCCATCAGTGATCCGGCAGGGGGCACTGAAGCTTTCTTT | - | TRBJ1-1 | TRBV10-3 | TRBD1
CASSPVGGGNTEAFF | TGTGCCAGTAGTCCCGTGGGAGGGGGGAACACTGAAGCTTTCTTT | - | TRBJ1-1 | TRBV19 | -
CASSPLHASRISEQYF | TGTGCCAGCAGCCCCCTACACGCCTCTAGAATTTCCGAGCAGTACTTC | - | TRBJ2-7 | TRBV7-9 | -
CASSIPAEGLYGYTF | TGTGCCAGTAGTATACCGGCAGAGGGGCTTTATGGCTACACCTTC | - | TRBJ1-2 | TRBV19 | -
CASSAEGAANEKLFF | TGCGCCAGCAGCGCAGAGGGGGCTGCTAATGAAAAACTGTTTTTT | once | TRBJ1-4 | TRBV5-1 | TRBD1
CASSPRQARVSGELFF | TGTGCCAGCAGCCCCAGACAGGCCCGCGTTAGCGGGGAGCTGTTTTTT | - | TRBJ2-2 | TRBV5-4 | -
CASSSPAALEQYF | TGTGCCAGCAGTTCTCCCGCGGCGCTCGAGCAGTACTTC | - | TRBJ2-7 | TRBV28 | -
CASSVRQSSYNEQFF | TGTGCCAGCAGCGTTAGACAGAGCTCCTACAATGAGCAGTTCTTC | - | TRBJ2-1 | TRBV9 | -
CASSLFGRASNQPQHF | TGTGCCAGCAGCTTATTCGGCAGGGCAAGCAATCAGCCCCAGCATTTT | - | TRBJ1-5 | TRBV7-8 | -
CSVGWRTGDKQYF | TGCAGCGTTGGTTGGCGGACGGGAGATAAGCAGTACTTC | - | TRBJ2-7 | TRBV29-1 | -
CASSAPGTGGPTGELFF | TGTGCCAGCAGCGCGCCGGGGACAGGGGGACCCACCGGGGAGCTGTTTTTT | - | TRBJ2-2 | TRBV9 | TRBD1
CASSLAVGQGHEEQFF | TGCGCCAGCAGCTTGGCTGTCGGACAGGGACACGAAGAGCAGTTCTTC | - | TRBJ2-1 | TRBV5-1 | TRBD1
CASSERGTQYF | TGTGCCAGCAGCGAAAGGGGGACCCAGTACTTC | - | TRBJ2-5 | TRBV27 | -
CASSPNAGLPRDEQFF | TGCGCCAGCAGCCCCAACGCGGGACTCCCGCGGGATGAGCAGTTCTTC | - | TRBJ2-1 | TRBV5-1 | -
CASSSASGRADTQYF | TGTGCCAGCAGCTCAGCTAGCGGGAGGGCAGATACGCAGTATTTT | - | TRBJ2-3 | TRBV7-2 | TRBD2
CASSLEPGELFF | TGTGCCAGCAGCTTAGAGCCCGGGGAGCTGTTTTTT | - | TRBJ2-2 | TRBV7-9 | -